This TCR beta chain was found in a study of blood T cell repertoires in COVID-19. Turning to the study itself: Researchers got acute and convalescent COVID-19 samples from the United States, Italy and Spain. PBMCs, B-cell-depleted T cells, or T cells provided the cDNA or gDNA that made up the material.

Under the authors' procedure: Researchers report that nucleated cell counts were estimated from reference gene primer amplification. Data came from immunoSEQ multiplex PCR; TCRdb stores just in-frame clones and leaves some out. Clone size and the V and J calls come from that table; the DNA yielded D and trimming. This table has approximately 74,000 clones, approximately 80% appearing once. Trimming cost V 7 bases and J 2 bases, with 11 bases left between them. This CDR3 is built from 12 residues. Germline values: CDR1 SQVTM, CDR2 ANQGSEA. J is TRBJ2-5 and V is TRBV29-1, with D perhaps assigned TRBD1 or TRBD2 (5 bases each). This clonotype was obtained from a man older than 75 with active or convalescent COVID-19. The sequencing input was peripheral blood. The CDR3 spells CSAGRQQETQYF. The CDR3 nucleotides read TGCAGCGCGGGGCGGCAGCAAGAGACCCAGTACTTC.